A selection of T cell receptor beta chains follows, all from one sample in a study of blood T cell repertoires in COVID-19. Measured with immunoSEQ multiplex PCR; TCRdb has only the in-frame clones, and not every one. The sample lists approximately 94,000 clones, 87% occurring once. The sequenced material came from peripheral blood. These receptors all come from a man aged 30-40 years in a cohort sampled during active COVID-19. Each CDR3 is given with its conserved first and last residue. The D gene is left open where the match is weak. The listing skips clone size in some rows; elsewhere it reads once, few, many or a size class.

d_call	cdr3_length	clone_size	v_call	j_call	cdr3_nt	cdr3_aa
.	14	.	TRBV27	TRBJ2-6	TGTGCCAGCAGTTTGGCGGTCCCGGCCAACGTCCTGACTTTC	CASSLAVPANVLTF
.	15	.	TRBV9	TRBJ1-5	TGTGCCAGCAGCGTGGGAGGGGCCCCCAATCAGCCCCAGCATTTT	CASSVGGAPNQPQHF
TRBD2	16	.	TRBV28	TRBJ2-2	TGTGCCAGCAGTTTAGTTCCGGGGGGGAACACCGGGGAGCTGTTTTTT	CASSLVPGGNTGELFF
.	17	.	TRBV11-2	TRBJ1-3	TGTGCCAGCAGCTTAAGTACTTCATGGTTCTCTGGAAACACCATATATTTT	CASSLSTSWFSGNTIYF
TRBD1	14	once	TRBV19	TRBJ2-7	TGTGCCAGTAGTTTGGGACAGGGAACCTACGAGCAGTACTTC	CASSLGQGTYEQYF
.	12	.	TRBV2	TRBJ2-5	TGTGCCAGCAGGCGGCTCCAAGAGACCCAGTACTTC	CASRRLQETQYF
TRBD2	16	.	TRBV5-4	TRBJ2-5	TGTGCCAGCAGCCGAGCGTCTAGCGGGGCCAAAGAGACCCAGTACTTC	CASSRASSGAKETQYF
TRBD1	13	.	TRBV6-5	TRBJ2-7	TGTGCCAGCAGCCGTGACAGGGTCTACGAGCAGTACTTC	CASSRDRVYEQYF
.	13	.	TRBV18	TRBJ1-5	TGTGCCAGCTCACAGGGGCTCAATCAGCCCCAGCATTTT	CASSQGLNQPQHF
.	17	.	TRBV28	TRBJ1-2	TGTGCCAGCAGTTCCCCAGGGTTTTGGACAGCTAACTATGGCTACACCTTC	CASSSPGFWTANYGYTF
TRBD2	20	.	TRBV10-3	TRBJ2-1	TGTGCCATCAGTGAGTCCGGGGAAAAAATAGCGGGGACGAACTACAATGAGCAGTTCTTC	CAISESGEKIAGTNYNEQFF
.	16	.	TRBV7-9	TRBJ1-3	TGTGCCAGCAGCTCGTTGGGACACCCCCTGGGGGCCACCATATATTTT	CASSSLGHPLGATIYF
TRBD2	16	.	TRBV6-2/TRBV6-3	TRBJ2-2	TGTGCCAGCAGTCCCCCGCGGGGGGGCGTAACCGGGGAGCTGTTTTTT	CASSPPRGGVTGELFF
TRBD1	14	.	TRBV6-5	TRBJ1-1	TGTGCCAGCAGTCGCACCGACAGGGACACTGAAGCTTTCTTT	CASSRTDRDTEAFF
TRBD1	15	.	TRBV10-1	TRBJ1-6	TGCGCCACTAAAAACGCCGGGACAGATAGTCCACCCCTCCACTTT	CATKNAGTDSPPLHF
TRBD1	15	few	TRBV5-6	TRBJ1-6	TGTGCCAGCAGCTTGACCGGGACAGGTAATTCACCCCTCCACTTT	CASSLTGTGNSPLHF
TRBD1	16	.	TRBV10-3	TRBJ2-7	TGTGCCATCAGTGGGTTAGGGACAGGGAGTTCCTACGAGCAGTACTTC	CAISGLGTGSSYEQYF
TRBD1	15	.	TRBV2	TRBJ2-3	TGTGCCAGCAGTGAGGGGACAGGGGATACAGATACGCAGTATTTT	CASSEGTGDTDTQYF
.	16	.	TRBV7-8	TRBJ2-3	TGTGCCAGCAGCTTGGAGAATGGACAGAGCACAGATACGCAGTATTTT	CASSLENGQSTDTQYF
TRBD1	14	.	TRBV6-2/TRBV6-3	TRBJ1-6	TGTGCCAGCAGTACGACAGGGAGGCTATCACCCCTCCACTTT	CASSTTGRLSPLHF
.	11	.	TRBV5-5	TRBJ1-1	TGTGCCAGCATCAGAAGTCCTGAAGCTTTCTTT	CASIRSPEAFF
.	11	.	TRBV29-1	TRBJ2-5	TGCAGCTTCGTGGCGGGGGAGACCCAGTACTTC	CSFVAGETQYF
TRBD2	18	few	TRBV9	TRBJ2-5	TGTGCCAGCAGTCCTGGGACTAGCGGGGGGGCGGGCCAAGAGACCCAGTACTTC	CASSPGTSGGAGQETQYF
.	14	.	TRBV2	TRBJ1-2	TGTGCCAGCAGTGAGGGAGGGGTGAATTTCGGCTACACCTTC	CASSEGGVNFGYTF
.	13	few	TRBV7-6	TRBJ1-2	TGTGCCAGCAGCTTAGTAGCGGGGAATGGCTACACCTTC	CASSLVAGNGYTF
.	17	.	TRBV5-1	TRBJ2-5	TGCGCCAGCAGCTTGGAGAGGTCGGGGATAGGGCAAGAGACCCAGTACTTC	CASSLERSGIGQETQYF
.	15	.	TRBV19	TRBJ1-5	TGTGCCACCTCCCAGCGGGCCGAGAGGAATCAGCCCCAGCATTTT	CATSQRAERNQPQHF
.	12	.	TRBV14	TRBJ1-2	TGTGCCAGCAGCCAAGTGTCAGATTACTACACCTTC	CASSQVSDYYTF
.	14	.	TRBV19	TRBJ1-1	TGTGCCAGTATTGACAGGCCCATGAACACTGAAGCTTTCTTT	CASIDRPMNTEAFF
TRBD1	13	.	TRBV29-1	TRBJ2-7	TGCAGCGTTGACACAGGGGCCACCTACGAGCAGTACTTC	CSVDTGATYEQYF
.	12	.	TRBV5-1	TRBJ1-6	TGCGCCAGCAGCTTGGAGAGTTCACCCCTCCACTTT	CASSLESSPLHF
TRBD1	16	.	TRBV5-6	TRBJ1-1	TGTGCCAGCAGCCTTGTGTTACAGGGGGGCTACACTGAAGCTTTCTTT	CASSLVLQGGYTEAFF
TRBD2	16	.	TRBV3-1/TRBV3-2	TRBJ2-1	TGTGCCAGCTCCCCAGGAGCGGGGGGGCAAAATAATGAGCAGTTCTTC	CASSPGAGGQNNEQFF
.	15	.	TRBV1	TRBJ1-1	TGCACCAGCCTCAGCTTTGACAGGGACGAGACTGAAGCTTTCTTT	CTSLSFDRDETEAFF
.	15	.	TRBV7-3	TRBJ1-2	TGTGCCAGCAGCCCCTCCCCGGGGGGAAGATATGGCTACACCTTC	CASSPSPGGRYGYTF
TRBD2	14	.	TRBV7-2	TRBJ2-5	TGTGCCAGCAGCTCGTGGCGGGAGGGGGAGACCCAGTACTTC	CASSSWREGETQYF
.	13	.	TRBV3-1/TRBV3-2	TRBJ2-7	TGTGCCAGCAGCCAAGAAAACGGCTACGAGCAGTACTTC	CASSQENGYEQYF
.	10	few	TRBV19	TRBJ2-5	TGTGCCAGTATCTCGGAGACCCAGTACTTC	CASISETQYF
.	15	.	TRBV19	TRBJ1-2	TGTGCCAGTTCTAACGGCCGCGGGGCTAACTATGGCTACACCTTC	CASSNGRGANYGYTF
TRBD1	13	.	TRBV30	TRBJ1-1	TGTGCCCGTACGGGACAGCCGTACACTGAAGCTTTCTTT	CARTGQPYTEAFF
TRBD2	16	.	TRBV10-3	TRBJ2-3	TGTGCCATCAGCTCAAGTATCCTAGCGGGGGGAAATACGCAGTATTTT	CAISSSILAGGNTQYF
TRBD1	14	.	TRBV2	TRBJ2-3	TGTGCCAGCAGTGTTCAGGGGGGCACAGATACGCAGTATTTT	CASSVQGGTDTQYF
TRBD2	17	.	TRBV5-4	TRBJ2-1	TGTGCCAGCAGCCCCTCCGTGGCGGGGGGCCCCTACAATGAGCAGTTCTTC	CASSPSVAGGPYNEQFF
.	15	.	TRBV28	TRBJ1-1	TGTGCCAGCAGTACGACTCAGGGAGGACGAACTGAAGCTTTCTTT	CASSTTQGGRTEAFF
TRBD2	15	.	TRBV6-4	TRBJ2-3	TGTGCCAGCAGTGCGACGGGGGGTAGCACAGATACGCAGTATTTT	CASSATGGSTDTQYF
.	13	.	TRBV20-1	TRBJ2-5	TGCAGTGCTAGTCCCGGGATGATGGAGACCCAGTACTTC	CSASPGMMETQYF
.	14	.	TRBV6-1	TRBJ2-7	TGTGCCAGCAGTGAAGCGTGGACACCCTACGAGCAGTACTTC	CASSEAWTPYEQYF
TRBD1	15	.	TRBV6-5	TRBJ1-5	TGTGCCAGCAGAGGGACAGGGGCTGGCAATCAGCCCCAGCATTTT	CASRGTGAGNQPQHF
.	13	.	TRBV15	TRBJ2-7	TGTGCCACCAGCAGAGAGGTAGCCCAGGAGCAGTACTTC	CATSREVAQEQYF
TRBD1	16	.	TRBV7-9	TRBJ2-2	TGTGCCAGCAGCCGACAGGGGGCGCAGAACACCGGGGAGCTGTTTTTT	CASSRQGAQNTGELFF
TRBD1	18	.	TRBV10-3	TRBJ1-1	TGTGCCATCAGCAAGACCTCCCCGGGACAGGGAGGGGGGGATGAAGCTTTCTTT	CAISKTSPGQGGGDEAFF
.	13	.	TRBV7-2	TRBJ1-1	TGTGCCAGCAGCTTAGGTCTTCTCACTGAAGCTTTCTTT	CASSLGLLTEAFF